This T cell receptor (beta chain) emerged from a study of spatial heterogeneity in lung cancer. Study-level findings and limits: Among blood samples, ubiquitous expanded tumor TCRs appeared more at resection than at follow-up.

Time point reported: blood at routine non-recurrence follow-up after resection. Material for sequencing was whole RNA from tumor, nontumor lung or frozen PBMC, left unsorted. Concerning this clonotype itself: Its cognate antigen is unknown. One end of the junction is discordant with germline, which a read error may explain.

TCRdb reanalysed the 5' RACE reads using MiXCR and keeps one entry per CDR3 protein. The table has about 120,000 distinct CDR3 sequences, 12% seen once. The sample here was PBMCs, taken at follow-up. The sequence came from a male donor with early-stage non-small cell lung cancer.

The DNA for the CDR3 is TGTGCCAGCAGTTTATATGGGCAGGGGATAGGGCGCCAGCATTTC. Translation gives CASSLYGQGIGRQHF. The V and J genes are TRBV27 and TRBJ1-5; D may be TRBD1 (6 bases). The germline V gene has CDR1 MNHEY and CDR2 SMNVEV (reference sequence). The CDR3 consists of 15 residues.